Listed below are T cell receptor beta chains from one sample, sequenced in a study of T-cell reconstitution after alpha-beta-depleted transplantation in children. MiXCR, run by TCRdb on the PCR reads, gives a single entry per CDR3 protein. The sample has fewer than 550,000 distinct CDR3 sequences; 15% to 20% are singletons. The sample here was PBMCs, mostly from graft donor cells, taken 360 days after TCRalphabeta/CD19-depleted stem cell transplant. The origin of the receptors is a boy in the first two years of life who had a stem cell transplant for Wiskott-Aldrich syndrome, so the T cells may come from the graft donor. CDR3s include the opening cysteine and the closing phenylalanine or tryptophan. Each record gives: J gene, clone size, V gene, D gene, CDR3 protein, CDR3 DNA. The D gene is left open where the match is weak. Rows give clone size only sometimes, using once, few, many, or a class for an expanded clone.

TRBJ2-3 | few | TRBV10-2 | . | CASIEYSTDTQYF | TGCGCCAGCATAGAATACAGCACAGATACGCAGTATTTT
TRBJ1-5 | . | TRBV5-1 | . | CASSLGQRQPQHF | TGCGCCAGCAGCTTGGGCCAGAGGCAGCCCCAGCATTTT
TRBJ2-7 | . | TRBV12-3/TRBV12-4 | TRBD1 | CASSPWTGTGYYEQYF | TGTGCCAGCAGTCCGTGGACCGGGACAGGGTACTACGAGCAGTACTTC
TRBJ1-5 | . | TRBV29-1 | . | CSVAGQPNQPQHF | TGCAGCGTCGCGGGCCAGCCAAATCAGCCCCAGCATTTT
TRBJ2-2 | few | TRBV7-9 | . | CASIEDRKNTGELFF | TGTGCCAGCATCGAAGACAGGAAGAACACCGGGGAGCTGTTTTTT
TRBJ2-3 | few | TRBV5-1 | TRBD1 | CASSFRGQTPTDTQYF | TGCGCCAGCAGCTTCAGGGGGCAGACACCCACAGATACGCAGTATTTT
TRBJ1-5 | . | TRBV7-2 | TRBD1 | CASSLGQGRNQPQHF | TGTGCCAGCAGCTTAGGACAGGGGCGGAATCAGCCCCAGCATTTT
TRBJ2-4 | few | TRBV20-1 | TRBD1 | CSAGDRGHGDIQYF | TGCAGTGCTGGGGACAGGGGCCATGGTGACATTCAGTACTTC
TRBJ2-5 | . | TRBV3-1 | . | CASSQDGWYFQETQYF | TGTGCCAGCAGCCAAGATGGCTGGTACTTCCAAGAGACCCAGTACTTC
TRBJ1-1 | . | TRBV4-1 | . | CASSPHGREYTEAFF | TGCGCCAGCAGCCCCCACGGAAGGGAATACACTGAAGCTTTCTTT
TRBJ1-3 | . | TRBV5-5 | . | CASSLMEKGNTIYF | TGTGCCAGCAGCTTGATGGAGAAGGGAAACACCATATATTTT
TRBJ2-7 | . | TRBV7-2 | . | CASSSTAGPYEQYF | TGTGCCAGCAGCTCAACGGCGGGGCCCTACGAGCAGTACTTC
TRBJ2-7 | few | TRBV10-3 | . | CAISDPEVYYEQYF | TGTGCCATCAGTGACCCCGAGGTCTACTACGAGCAGTACTTC
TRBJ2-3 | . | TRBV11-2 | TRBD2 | CASSPTSGGSPDTQYF | TGTGCCAGCAGCCCTACTAGCGGGGGGTCCCCAGATACGCAGTATTTT
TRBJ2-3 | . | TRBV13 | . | CASSLTQSTQYF | TGTGCCAGCAGCTTAACCCAATCTACGCAGTATTTT
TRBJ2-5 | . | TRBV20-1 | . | CSARSWRETQYF | TGCAGTGCTAGGAGTTGGCGGGAGACCCAGTACTTC
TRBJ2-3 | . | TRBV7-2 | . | CASSLPRDGNTDTQYF | TGTGCCAGCAGCTTGCCGAGGGACGGCAACACAGATACGCAGTATTTT
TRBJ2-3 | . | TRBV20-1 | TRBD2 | CSASSGGDTDTQYF | TGCAGTGCGAGTAGCGGGGGGGACACAGATACGCAGTATTTT